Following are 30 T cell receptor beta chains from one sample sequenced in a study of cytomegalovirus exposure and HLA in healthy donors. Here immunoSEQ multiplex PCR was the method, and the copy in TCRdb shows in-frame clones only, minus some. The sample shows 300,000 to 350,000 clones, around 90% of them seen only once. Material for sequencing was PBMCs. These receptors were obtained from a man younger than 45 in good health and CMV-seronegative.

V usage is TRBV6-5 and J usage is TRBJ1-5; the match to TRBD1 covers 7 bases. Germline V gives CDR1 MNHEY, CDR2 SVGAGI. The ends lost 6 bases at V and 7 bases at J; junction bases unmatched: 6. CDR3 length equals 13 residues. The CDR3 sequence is CASSRDREQPQHF. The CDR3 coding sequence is TGTGCCAGCAGCCGCGACAGGGAACAGCCCCAGCATTTT.

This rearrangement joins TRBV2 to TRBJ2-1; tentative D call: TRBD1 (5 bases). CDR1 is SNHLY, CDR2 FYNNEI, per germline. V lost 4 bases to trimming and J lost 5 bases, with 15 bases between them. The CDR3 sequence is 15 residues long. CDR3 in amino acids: CASSGQLSSNNEQFF. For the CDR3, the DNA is TGTGCCAGCAGTGGACAGCTTAGTTCAAACAATGAGCAGTTCTTC.

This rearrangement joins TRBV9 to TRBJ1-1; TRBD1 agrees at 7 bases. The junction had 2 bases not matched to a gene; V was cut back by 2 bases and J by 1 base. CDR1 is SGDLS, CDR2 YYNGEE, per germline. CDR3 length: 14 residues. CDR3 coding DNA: TGTGCCAGCAGCGTCAGGGGGTGGAACACTGAAGCTTTCTTT. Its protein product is CASSVRGWNTEAFF.

DNA of the CDR3: TGTGCCAGCAGTGGGGCAGGGGGCTCCTACGAGCAGTACTTC. Its protein product is CASSGAGGSYEQYF. The chain couples TRBV11-3 to TRBJ2-7; 7 bases are a match to TRBD1. The CDR3 runs to 14 residues. The V gene end was trimmed by 6 bases and the J gene end by 0 bases; junction bases not matched to a gene: 5. Germline V gives CDR1 SGHNT, CDR2 YENEEA.

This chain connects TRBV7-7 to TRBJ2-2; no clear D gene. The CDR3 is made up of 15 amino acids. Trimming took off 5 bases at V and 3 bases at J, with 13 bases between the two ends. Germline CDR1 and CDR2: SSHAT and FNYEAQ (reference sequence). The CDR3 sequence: CASSITPTDTGELFF. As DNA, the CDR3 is TGTGCCAGCAGCATCACTCCTACGGACACCGGGGAGCTGTTTTTT.

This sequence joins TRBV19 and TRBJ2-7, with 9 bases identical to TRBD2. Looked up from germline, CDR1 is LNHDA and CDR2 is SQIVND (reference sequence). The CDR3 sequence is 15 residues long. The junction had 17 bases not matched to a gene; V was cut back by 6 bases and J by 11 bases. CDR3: CASSPSGTSSPREYF. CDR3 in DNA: TGTGCCAGTAGCCCTTCCGGGACTAGCTCCCCTAGAGAGTACTTC.

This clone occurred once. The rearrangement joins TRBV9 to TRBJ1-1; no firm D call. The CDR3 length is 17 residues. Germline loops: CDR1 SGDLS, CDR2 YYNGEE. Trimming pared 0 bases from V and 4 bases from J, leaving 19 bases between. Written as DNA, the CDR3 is TGTGCCAGCAGCGTAGGGGGTTGGGAGTCGGGTAGCACTGAAGCTTTCTTT. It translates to CASSVGGWESGSTEAFF.

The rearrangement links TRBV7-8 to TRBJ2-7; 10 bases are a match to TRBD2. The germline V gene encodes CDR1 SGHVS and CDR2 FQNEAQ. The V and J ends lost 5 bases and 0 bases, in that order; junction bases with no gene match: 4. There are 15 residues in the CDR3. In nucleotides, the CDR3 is TGTGCCAGCAGCATCCTAGCGGGGGACTCCTACGAGCAGTACTTC. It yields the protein CASSILAGDSYEQYF.

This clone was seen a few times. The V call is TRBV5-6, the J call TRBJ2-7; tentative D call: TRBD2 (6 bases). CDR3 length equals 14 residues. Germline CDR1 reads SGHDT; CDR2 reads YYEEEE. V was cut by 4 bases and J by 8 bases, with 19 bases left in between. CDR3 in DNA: TGTGCCAGCAGCCCTGGGGGGACGGACGGTAAGCAGTACTTC. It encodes CASSPGGTDGKQYF.

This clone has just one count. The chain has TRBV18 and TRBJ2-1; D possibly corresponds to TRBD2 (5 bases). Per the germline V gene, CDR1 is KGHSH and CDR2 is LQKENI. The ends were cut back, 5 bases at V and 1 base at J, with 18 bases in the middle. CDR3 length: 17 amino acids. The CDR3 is CASSLGSGIGSYNEQFF. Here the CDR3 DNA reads TGTGCCAGCTCATTAGGTTCGGGGATCGGGTCCTACAATGAGCAGTTCTTC.

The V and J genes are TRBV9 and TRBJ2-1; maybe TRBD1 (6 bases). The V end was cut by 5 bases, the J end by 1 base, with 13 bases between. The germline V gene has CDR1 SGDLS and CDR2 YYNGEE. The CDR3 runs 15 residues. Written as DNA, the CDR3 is TGTGCCAGCAGTAATAACAGGGAGTCCTACAATGAGCAGTTCTTC. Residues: CASSNNRESYNEQFF.

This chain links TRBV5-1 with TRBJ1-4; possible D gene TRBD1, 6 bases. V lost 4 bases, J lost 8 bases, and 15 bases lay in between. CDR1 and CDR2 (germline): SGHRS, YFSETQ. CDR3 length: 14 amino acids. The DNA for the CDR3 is TGCGCCAGCAGCGTAGATACAGGGAAGGAAAAACTGTTTTTT. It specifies CASSVDTGKEKLFF.

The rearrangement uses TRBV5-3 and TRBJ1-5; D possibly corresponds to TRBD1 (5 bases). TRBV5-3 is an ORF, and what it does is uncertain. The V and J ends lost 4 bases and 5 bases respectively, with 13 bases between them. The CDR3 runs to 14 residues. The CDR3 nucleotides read TGTGCCAGAAGCCAGGGAATTAATGATCAGCCCCAGCATTTT. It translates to CARSQGINDQPQHF.

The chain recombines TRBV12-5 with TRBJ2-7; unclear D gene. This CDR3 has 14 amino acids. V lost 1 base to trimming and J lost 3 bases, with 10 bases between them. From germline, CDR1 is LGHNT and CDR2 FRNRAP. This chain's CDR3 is CASGLGDGYYEQYF. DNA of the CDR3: TGTGCTAGTGGTTTGGGCGACGGGTACTACGAGCAGTACTTC.

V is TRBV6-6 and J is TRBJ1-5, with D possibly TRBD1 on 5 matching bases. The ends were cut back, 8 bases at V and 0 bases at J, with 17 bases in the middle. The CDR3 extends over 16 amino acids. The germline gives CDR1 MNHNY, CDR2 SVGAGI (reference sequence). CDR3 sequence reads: CASFKGLSNSNQPQHF. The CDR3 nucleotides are TGTGCCAGCTTTAAGGGGCTCAGTAATAGCAATCAGCCCCAGCATTTT.

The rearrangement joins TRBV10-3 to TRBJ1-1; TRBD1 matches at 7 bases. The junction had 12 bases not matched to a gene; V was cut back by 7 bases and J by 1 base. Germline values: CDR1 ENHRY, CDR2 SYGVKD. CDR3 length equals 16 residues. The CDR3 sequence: CAIKDGKQGKNTEAFF. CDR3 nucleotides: TGTGCCATCAAGGACGGTAAACAGGGGAAGAACACTGAAGCTTTCTTT.

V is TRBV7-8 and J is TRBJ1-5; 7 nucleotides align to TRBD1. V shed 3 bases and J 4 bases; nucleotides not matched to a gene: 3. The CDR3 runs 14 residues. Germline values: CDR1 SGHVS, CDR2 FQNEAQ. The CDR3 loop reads CASSFQGGNQPQHF. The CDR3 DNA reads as TGTGCCAGCAGCTTTCAGGGGGGTAATCAGCCCCAGCATTTT. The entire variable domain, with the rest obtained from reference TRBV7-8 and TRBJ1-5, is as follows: GAGVSQSPRYKVAKRGQDVALRCDPISGHVSLFWYQQALGQGPEFLTYFQNEAQLDKSGLPSDRFFAERPEGSVSTLKIQRTQQEDSAVYLCASSFQGGNQPQHFGDGTRLSIL.

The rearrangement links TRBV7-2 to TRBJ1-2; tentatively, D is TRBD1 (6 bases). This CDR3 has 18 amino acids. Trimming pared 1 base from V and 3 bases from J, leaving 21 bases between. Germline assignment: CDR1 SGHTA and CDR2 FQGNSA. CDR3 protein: CASSLVPGGQTSHYGYTF. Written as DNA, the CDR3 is TGTGCCAGCAGCTTAGTCCCTGGAGGACAGACTTCTCACTATGGCTACACCTTC.

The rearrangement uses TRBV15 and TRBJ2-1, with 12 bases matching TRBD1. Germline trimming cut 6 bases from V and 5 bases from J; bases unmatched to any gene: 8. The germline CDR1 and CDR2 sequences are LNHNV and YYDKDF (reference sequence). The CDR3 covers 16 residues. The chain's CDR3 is CATSPGTGGFNNEQFF. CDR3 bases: TGTGCCACCAGTCCCGGGACAGGGGGCTTCAACAATGAGCAGTTCTTC. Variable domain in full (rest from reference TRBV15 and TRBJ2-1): DAMVIQNPRYQVTQFGKPVTLSCSQTLNHNVMYWYQQKSSQAPKLLFHYYDKDFNNEADTPDNFQSRRPNTSFCFLDIRSPGLGDTAMYLCATSPGTGGFNNEQFFGPGTRLTVL.

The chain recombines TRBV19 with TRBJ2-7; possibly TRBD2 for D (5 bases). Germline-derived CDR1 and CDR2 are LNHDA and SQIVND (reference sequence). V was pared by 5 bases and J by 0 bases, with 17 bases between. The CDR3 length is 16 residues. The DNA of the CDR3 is TGTGCCAGTAGTTTTCGTGGCGGGCTGGGCTCCTACGAGCAGTACTTC. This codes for CASSFRGGLGSYEQYF. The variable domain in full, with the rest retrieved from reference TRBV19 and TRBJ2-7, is DGGITQSPKYLFRKEGQNVTLSCEQNLNHDAMYWYRQDPGQGLRLIYYSQIVNDFQKGDIAEGYSVSREKKESFPLTVTSAQKNPTAFYLCASSFRGGLGSYEQYFGPGTRLTVT.

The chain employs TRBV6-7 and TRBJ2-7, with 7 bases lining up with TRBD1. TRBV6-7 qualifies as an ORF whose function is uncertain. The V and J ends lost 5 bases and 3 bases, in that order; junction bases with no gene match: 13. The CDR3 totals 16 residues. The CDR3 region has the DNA TGTGCCAGCAGTACGTTCAGGGGGAAACTATACTACGAGCAGTACTTC. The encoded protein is CASSTFRGKLYYEQYF.

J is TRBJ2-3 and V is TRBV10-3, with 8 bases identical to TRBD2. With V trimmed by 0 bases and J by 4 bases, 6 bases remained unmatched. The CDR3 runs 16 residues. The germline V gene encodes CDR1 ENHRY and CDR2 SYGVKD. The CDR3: CAISESGSGVADTQYF. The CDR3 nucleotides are TGTGCCATCAGTGAGTCGGGTAGCGGGGTGGCAGATACGCAGTATTTT.

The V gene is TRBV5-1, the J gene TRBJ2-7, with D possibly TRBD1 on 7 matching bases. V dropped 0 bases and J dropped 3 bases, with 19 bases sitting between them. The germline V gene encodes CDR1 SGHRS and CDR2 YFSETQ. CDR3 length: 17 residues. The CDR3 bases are TGCGCCAGCAGCTTGGGACCTGGAGGGCAGGGGGTCTACGAGCAGTACTTC. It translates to CASSLGPGGQGVYEQYF.

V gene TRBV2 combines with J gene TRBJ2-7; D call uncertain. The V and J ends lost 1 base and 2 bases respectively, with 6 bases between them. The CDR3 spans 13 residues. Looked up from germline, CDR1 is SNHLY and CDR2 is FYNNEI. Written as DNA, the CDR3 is TGTGCCAGCAGTGAAGGCGCCACCTACGAGCAGTACTTC. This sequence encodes CASSEGATYEQYF.

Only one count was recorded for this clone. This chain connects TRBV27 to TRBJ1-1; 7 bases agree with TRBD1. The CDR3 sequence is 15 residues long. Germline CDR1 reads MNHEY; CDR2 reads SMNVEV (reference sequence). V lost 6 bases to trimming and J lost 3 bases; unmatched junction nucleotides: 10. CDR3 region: CASREGAGRYTEAFF. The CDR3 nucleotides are TGTGCCAGCAGAGAGGGGGCGGGTAGGTACACTGAAGCTTTCTTT.

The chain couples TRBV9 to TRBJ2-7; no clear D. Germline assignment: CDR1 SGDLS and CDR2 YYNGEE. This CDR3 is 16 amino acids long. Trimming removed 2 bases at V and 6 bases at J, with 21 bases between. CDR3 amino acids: CASSVEATPPSSEQYF. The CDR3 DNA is TGTGCCAGCAGCGTTGAGGCGACCCCCCCCAGTTCCGAGCAGTACTTC. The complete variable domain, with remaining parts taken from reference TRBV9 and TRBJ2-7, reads DSGVTQTPKHLITATGQRVTLRCSPRSGDLSVYWYQQSLDQGLQFLIQYYNGEERAKGNILERFSAQQFPDLHSELNLSSLELGDSALYFCASSVEATPPSSEQYFGPGTRLTVT.

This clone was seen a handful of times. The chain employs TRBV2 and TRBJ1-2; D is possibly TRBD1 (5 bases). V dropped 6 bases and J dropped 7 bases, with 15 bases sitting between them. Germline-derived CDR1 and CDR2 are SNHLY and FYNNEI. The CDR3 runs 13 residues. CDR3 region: CASSFVGDSGYTF. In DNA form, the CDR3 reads TGTGCCAGCAGCTTCGTCGGCGACAGTGGCTACACCTTC. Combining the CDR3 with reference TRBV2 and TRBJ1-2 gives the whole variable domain EPEVTQTPSHQVTQMGQEVILRCVPISNHLYFYWYRQILGQKVEFLVSFYNNEISEKSEIFDDQFSVERPDGSNFTLKIRSTKLEDSAMYFCASSFVGDSGYTFGSGTRLTVV.

DNA for the CDR3: TGTGCCAGCAGCGGAGCGACAGGGGGTGGCACTGAAGCTTTCTTT. Its translation is CASSGATGGGTEAFF. The genes are TRBV5-4 and TRBJ1-1; 9 nucleotides line up with TRBD1. Trimming cost V 4 bases and J 4 bases; bases outside gene matches: 8. Germline CDR1 reads SGHNT; CDR2 reads YYREEE (reference sequence). CDR3 length: 15 residues.

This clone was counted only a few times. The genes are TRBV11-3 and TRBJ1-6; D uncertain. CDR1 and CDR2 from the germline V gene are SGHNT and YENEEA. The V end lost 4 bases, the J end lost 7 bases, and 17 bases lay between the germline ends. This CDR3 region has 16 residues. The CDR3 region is CASSSHLRLGNSPLHF. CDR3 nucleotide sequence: TGTGCCAGCAGCTCACACCTGAGGCTCGGAAATTCACCCCTCCACTTT.

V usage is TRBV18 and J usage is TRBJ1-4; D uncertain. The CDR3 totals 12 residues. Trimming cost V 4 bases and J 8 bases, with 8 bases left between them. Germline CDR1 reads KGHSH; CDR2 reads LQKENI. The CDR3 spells CASSRREEKLFF. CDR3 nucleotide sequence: TGTGCCAGCTCACGCCGGGAGGAAAAACTGTTTTTT.